The rows below give T cell receptor delta chains drawn from one sample of a study of γδ T cells in repeated Plasmodium falciparum infection. TCRdb re-identified clones in the multiplex PCR reads via CATT. The sample has tens of thousands of delta-chain clones; around 1.7% are singletons. Sequencing input: gamma-delta T cells from blood. The receptor source for this set is a pool of human donors (malaria-infected and uninfected, not separated). CDR3s include the opening cysteine and the closing phenylalanine or tryptophan. The D gene is left open where the match is weak. The size field reads once, few, many, or a class for an expanded clone.

d_call clone_size j_call v_call cdr3_aa cdr3_nt
NA many TRDJ1 TRDV1 CALGELARDPPDKLIF TGTGCTCTTGGGGAGCTTGCCCGGGATCCCCCCGATAAACTCATCTTT
TRDD3 many TRDJ1 TRDV1 CALGDNAFLHKYWGIRPDKLIF TGTGCTCTTGGGGATAACGCCTTCCTACATAAGTACTGGGGGATACGCCCCGATAAACTCATCTTT
TRDD3 many TRDJ1 TRDV1 CALGTSGGYADKLIF TGTGCTCTTGGGACTTCCGGGGGATACGCCGATAAACTCATCTTT
TRDD3 many TRDJ1 TRDV1 CALGELAFLRWGTPTTDKLIF TGTGCTCTTGGGGAACTAGCGTTCCTCCGATGGGGGACTCCGACCACCGATAAACTCATCTTT
TRDD2 many TRDJ1 TRDV1 CALGEFRRPSYRVGLLYTDKLIF TGTGCTCTTGGGGAATTCCGGCGGCCTTCCTATCGTGTCGGGCTACTCTACACCGATAAACTCATCTTT
TRDD3 medium-sized TRDJ1 TRDV1 CALGAGLTTWGYVDKLIF TGTGCTCTTGGGGCCGGCCTCACGACCTGGGGATACGTCGATAAACTCATCTTT
NA many TRDJ1 TRDV1 CALGGPWGRKRTDKLIF TGTGCTCTTGGGGGGCCTTGGGGTCGCAAGAGGACCGATAAACTCATCTTT
NA many TRDJ1 TRDV1 CALGLNTYGWGSDTDKLIF TGTGCTCTTGGGCTAAACACTTACGGGTGGGGGTCGGACACCGATAAACTCATCTTT
TRDD3 medium-sized TRDJ1 TRDV2 CACDQLGDPAYTDKLIF TGTGCCTGTGACCAACTGGGGGATCCCGCGTACACCGATAAACTCATCTTT
TRDD2 many TRDJ1 TRDV1 CALGELHLPTKGSTDKLIF TGTGCTCTTGGGGAACTTCACCTTCCTACGAAGGGTTCCACCGATAAACTCATCTTT
NA many TRDJ1 TRDV1 CALGELSPFLLLYWGTDTDKLIF TGTGCTCTTGGGGAACTATCACCCTTCCTACTCCTTTACTGGGGGACAGACACCGATAAACTCATCTTT
NA many TRDJ1 TRDV1 CALGKGPAPYTDKLIF TGTGCTCTTGGGAAAGGCCCTGCCCCGTACACCGATAAACTCATCTTT
TRDD3 medium-sized TRDJ1 TRDV1 CALGELARKGLGGYPLDSGTLYTDKLIF TGTGCTCTTGGGGAACTTGCCCGAAAAGGGCTTGGGGGATACCCCCTCGATTCCGGTACCCTTTACACCGATAAACTCATCTTT
TRDD3 medium-sized TRDJ1 TRDV1 CALTQEGRLGPYTDKLIF TGTGCTCTGACACAAGAGGGAAGACTGGGGCCGTACACCGATAAACTCATCTTT
TRDD3 medium-sized TRDJ1 TRDV1 CALGVIHFVPYWGIRGYADKLIF TGTGCTCTTGGGGTCATCCATTTTGTTCCTTACTGGGGGATAAGGGGGTACGCCGATAAACTCATCTTT
NA many TRDJ1 TRDV1 CALGSLVYSYWALPGGKLIF TGTGCTCTTGGTAGTTTGGTTTATTCCTACTGGGCCCTTCCGGGGGGTAAACTCATCTTT
TRDD3 few TRDJ4 TRDV1 CALGELPTRSILGDTLTPRPLIF TGTGCTCTTGGGGAACTTCCAACCCGATCCATACTGGGGGATACGCTAACTCCCAGACCCCTGATCTTT
TRDD3 many TRDJ1 TRDV1 CALGDGSYELGAPALYTDKLIF TGTGCTCTTGGGGACGGCTCCTACGAACTGGGGGCCCCGGCGTTGTACACCGATAAACTCATCTTT
NA many TRDJ1 TRDV1 CALGEAFPPLETDKLIF TGTGCTCTTGGGGAAGCCTTTCCTCCATTGGAGACCGATAAACTCATCTTT